These 13 T cell receptor beta chains originate from one sample sequenced in a study of OX40 agonist ivuxolimab in advanced cancers. Clones were sequenced by immunoSEQ multiplex PCR, and TCRdb holds only the in-frame ones, with some missing. This sample has over 75,000 clones, with around 87% found just once. The source was CD4+ or CD8+ T cells sorted from blood, collected in a trial of the OX40 agonist ivuxolimab. These receptors all come from an adult with an advanced solid tumor such as melanoma, head and neck, liver or kidney cancer.

The CDR3 is CASSLAGLPTDTQYF. In DNA form, the CDR3 reads TGCGCCAGCAGCTTGGCCGGGCTACCCACAGATACGCAGTATTTT. This chain connects TRBV5-1 to TRBJ2-3; D is unclear. The CDR3 contains 15 residues. In germline, CDR1 is SGHRS, CDR2 YFSETQ. V lost 0 bases and J 2 bases, leaving 10 bases between the germline ends.

The gene calls are TRBV9 and TRBJ1-2, with a possible D match to TRBD1 (5 bases). Trimming removed 1 base at V and 1 base at J, with 14 bases between. The CDR3 length is 16 residues. Germline V gene data show CDR1 as SGDLS and CDR2 as YYNGEE. CDR3 bases: TGTGCCAGCAGCGTACACGGACAAATTAATAACTATGGCTACACCTTC. Protein sequence: CASSVHGQINNYGYTF.

This chain links TRBV27 with TRBJ2-1; TRBD1 or TRBD2 may be the D gene (6 bases each). Germline CDR1 and CDR2: MNHEY and SMNVEV (reference sequence). Deletions cut 8 bases from V and 7 bases from J, with 24 bases between. This CDR3 is built from 16 residues. CDR3 coding DNA: TGTGCCAGCCAAACGGCGGGGTTAGGGACAACGAATGAGCAGTTCTTC. Translation: CASQTAGLGTTNEQFF.

This clone is a singleton in its sample. V and J are TRBV7-9 and TRBJ2-5, with 9 positions matching TRBD2. The trim removed 3 bases at V and 0 bases at J, leaving 8 bases unmatched. Per the germline V gene, CDR1 is SEHNR and CDR2 is FQNEAQ (reference sequence). This CDR3 comprises 17 residues. The CDR3 loop reads CASSLGGLAIYQETQYF. DNA for the CDR3: TGTGCCAGCAGCTTGGGTGGACTAGCGATCTACCAAGAGACCCAGTACTTC.

The chain joins TRBV19 to TRBJ2-5; TRBD2 aligns across 15 bases. The ends lost 4 bases at V and 3 bases at J; junction bases unmatched: 6. Germline lookup yields CDR1 LNHDA and CDR2 SQIVND (reference sequence). This CDR3 spans 17 amino acids. The CDR3: CASSTRTSGRGEETQYF. CDR3 bases: TGTGCCAGTAGTACCCGGACTAGCGGGAGGGGGGAAGAGACCCAGTACTTC. Based on the CDR3 plus reference TRBV19 and TRBJ2-5, the full variable domain is DGGITQSPKYLFRKEGQNVTLSCEQNLNHDAMYWYRQDPGQGLRLIYYSQIVNDFQKGDIAEGYSVSREKKESFPLTVTSAQKNPTAFYLCASSTRTSGRGEETQYFGPGTRLLVL.

V and J are TRBV19 and TRBJ1-2; D unclear. The CDR3 runs 13 residues. Trimming shortened V by 1 base and J by 9 bases, and 12 bases separated the two germline ends. CDR1 is LNHDA, CDR2 SQIVND, per germline (reference sequence). CDR3 sequence (DNA): TGTGCCAGTAGTATAGGAGGAGGGATGAGCTACACCTTC. This sequence encodes CASSIGGGMSYTF.

The V call is TRBV11-3, the J call TRBJ2-7, with TRBD2 identical over 9 bases. The germline CDR1 and CDR2 sequences are SGHNT and YENEEA. There are 15 residues in the CDR3. The V and J ends lost 1 base and 3 bases, in that order; junction bases with no gene match: 4. CDR3 sequence: CASSLVSSGNYEQYV. The CDR3 DNA sequence: TGTGCCAGCAGCTTAGTGTCTAGCGGGAACTACGAGCAGTACGTC.

This chain connects TRBV11-2 to TRBJ1-1; no firm D call. Germline CDR1 and CDR2: SGHAT and FQNNGV. V gave up 4 bases and J gave up 3 bases, with 18 bases separating them. The CDR3 contains 16 residues. CDR3 amino acids: CASSSAVGRQYTEAFF. CDR3 nucleotides: TGTGCCAGCAGCTCTGCGGTAGGCAGACAATACACTGAAGCTTTCTTT. Full variable domain (rest looked up from reference TRBV11-2 and TRBJ1-1): EAGVAQSPRYKIIEKRQSVAFWCNPISGHATLYWYQQILGQGPKLLIQFQNNGVVDDSQLPKDRFSAERLKGVDSTLKIQPAKLEDSAVYLCASSSAVGRQYTEAFFGQGTRLTVV.

This rearrangement joins TRBV7-6 to TRBJ2-7; D gene uncertain. Trimming stripped 4 bases from V and 3 bases from J, with 7 bases between. The CDR3 covers 12 residues. CDR1 and CDR2 (germline): SGHVS, FNYEAQ. CDR3 protein: CASSSNFYEQYF. The CDR3 nucleotides are TGTGCCAGCAGCTCTAACTTCTACGAGCAGTACTTC.

This chain joins TRBV28 and TRBJ1-2; D gene uncertain. Germline V gives CDR1 MDHEN, CDR2 SYDVKM. CDR3 length: 13 residues. Trimming left V 0 bases short and J 7 bases short, with 9 bases between. DNA for the CDR3: TGTGCCAGCAGTTTATGGCTTGGGATTGGCTACACCTTC. As protein: CASSLWLGIGYTF.

This chain connects TRBV27 to TRBJ2-7; 8 bases align to TRBD2. Germline V lookup: CDR1 MNHEY, CDR2 SMNVEV (reference sequence). Trimming cost V 3 bases and J 4 bases; bases outside gene matches: 5. The CDR3 length is 14 residues. CDR3 amino acids: CASSFREGGYEQYF. The DNA for the CDR3 is TGTGCCAGCAGTTTCCGGGAGGGGGGGTACGAGCAGTACTTC.

The genes are TRBV5-1 and TRBJ2-5; TRBD2 aligns across 8 bases. V shed 5 bases and J 5 bases; nucleotides not matched to a gene: 11. The CDR3 totals 15 residues. Germline-derived CDR1 and CDR2 are SGHRS and YFSETQ. The CDR3 reads CASRKLADQKETQYF. The DNA for the CDR3 is TGCGCCAGCAGAAAACTAGCGGATCAAAAGGAGACCCAGTACTTC.

CDR3 region: CASSLIGGTNEKLFF. DNA of the CDR3: TGTGCCAGCAGTTTAATCGGGGGAACTAATGAAAAACTGTTTTTT. V usage is TRBV28 and J usage is TRBJ1-4, with a weak D call TRBD1 (5 bases). This CDR3 has 15 residues. Germline CDR1 is MDHEN and CDR2 is SYDVKM. V shed 2 bases and J shed 1 base, with 8 bases lying between them.